Each of the 13 T cell receptor beta chains below was sequenced from the same sample in a study of T cells in Graves' hyperthyroidism and ophthalmopathy. What was amplified from RNA transcripts were TCR beta CDR3 regions. Carried out on the TCR CDR3, a first-round RT-PCR used the HTBI primer set. TCRdb recomputed calls from the multiplex PCR reads with MiXCR, one row per CDR3 protein. The sample contains 380,000 or so distinct CDR3 sequences, about 18% of which appear only once. Sequenced: blood. These receptors originate from a woman aged 18-29 years with Graves' hyperthyroidism.

This clonotype was observed at least ten times. The genes are TRBV12-3 or TRBV12-4 and TRBJ1-2; 7 bases map to TRBD1. Trimming cost V 8 bases and J 2 bases; bases outside gene matches: 8. The CDR3 totals 14 residues. In DNA form, the CDR3 reads TGTGCCAGCCGTCAAGGGGGCGCAAACTATGGCTACACCTTC. Its translation: CASRQGGANYGYTF.

Remarks on this clonotype: One junction end does not reproduce the germline sequence, and a read error may be involved. This chain connects TRBV6-1 to TRBJ1-5; D is ambiguous. The CDR3 loop spans 11 amino acids. CDR1 and CDR2 (germline): MNHNS, SASEGT. Here the CDR3 DNA reads TGTGCCAGCATCACAGCTCAGCCTCAGCATTTT. Protein product: CASITAQPQHF.

This clonotype was seen more than once but under ten times. The CDR3 region has the DNA TGCGCCAGCGTCGACAGCCCCGGACCCGGGGAGCTGTTTTTT. Its translation is CASVDSPGPGELFF. This sequence joins TRBV5-1 and TRBJ2-2, with D possibly TRBD1 on 5 matching bases. CDR3 size: 14 residues. V was clipped by 7 bases and J by 6 bases, with 16 bases between them. CDR1 is SGHRS, CDR2 YFSETQ, per germline.

This clonotype was detected many times. This sequence joins TRBV6-1 and TRBJ1-1, with D perhaps matching TRBD1 (6 bases). The CDR3 totals 16 residues. The germline V and J ends were trimmed by 6 bases and 4 bases, with 21 bases remaining between them. From germline, CDR1 is MNHNS and CDR2 SASEGT. This CDR3 reads CASSPRETQGGTEAFF. In DNA form, the CDR3 reads TGTGCCAGCAGCCCCCGGGAGACACAAGGGGGCACTGAAGCTTTCTTT.

This clonotype was observed many times. The rearrangement uses TRBV4-1 and TRBJ2-2; D may be TRBD1 or TRBD2 (5 bases each). Germline V lookup: CDR1 MGHRA, CDR2 YSYEKL. Trimming took off 0 bases at V and 5 bases at J, with 13 bases between the two ends. CDR3 size: 16 residues. This chain's CDR3 is CASSQEGRANTGELFF. The CDR3 DNA reads as TGCGCCAGCAGCCAAGAGGGGCGGGCTAATACCGGGGAGCTGTTTTTT.

This chain links TRBV7-8 with TRBJ1-6; D perhaps matches TRBD1 (6 bases). Trimming stripped 3 bases from V and 7 bases from J, with 13 bases between. CDR1 is SGHVS and CDR2 is FQNEAQ in the germline V gene. This CDR3 is built from 15 residues. Here the CDR3 reads CASSFDGGGNSPLHF. The CDR3 DNA reads as TGTGCCAGCAGCTTCGACGGAGGGGGGAATTCACCCCTCCACTTT.

The V gene is TRBV14, the J gene TRBJ1-1; D might be TRBD1 (5 bases). The germline CDR1 and CDR2 sequences are SGHDN and FVKESK. The CDR3 spans 16 residues. Trimming removed 2 bases from V and 6 bases from J, with 19 bases in between. The CDR3 is CASSQRPTGGNAEAFF. Here the CDR3 DNA reads TGTGCCAGCAGCCAACGACCTACGGGGGGTAACGCTGAAGCTTTCTTT.

This clonotype was detected ten times or more. This rearrangement joins TRBV20-1 to TRBJ2-7; 9 positions match TRBD2. In germline, CDR1 is DFQATT, CDR2 SNEGSKA (reference sequence). V lost 6 bases to trimming and J lost 5 bases; unmatched junction nucleotides: 5. There are 12 residues in the CDR3. CDR3 nucleotide sequence: TGCAGTGCCATTGGCGGGGGGGACGAGCAGTACTTC. The encoded protein is CSAIGGGDEQYF.

This clonotype was picked up many times. The chain joins TRBV28 to TRBJ2-5; no clear D. CDR3 length equals 14 residues. The germline gives CDR1 MDHEN, CDR2 SYDVKM. V gave up 3 bases and J gave up 0 bases, with 8 bases separating them. The CDR3: CASSLYLNQETQYF. CDR3 sequence (DNA): TGTGCCAGCAGTTTGTATCTAAACCAAGAGACCCAGTACTTC.

V is TRBV7-2 and J is TRBJ2-1; 9 bases agree with TRBD2. The V and J ends lost 1 base and 10 bases, in that order; junction bases with no gene match: 11. This CDR3 has 16 residues. Per germline, CDR1 SGHTA and CDR2 FQGNSA. CDR3 nucleotides: TGTGCCAGCAGCTTAGTGTCGGCGGGGGGGAGTGCCGAGCAGTTCTTC. It is translated as CASSLVSAGGSAEQFF. Looking up the rest from reference TRBV7-2 and TRBJ2-1 gives the full variable domain: GAGVSQSPSNKVTEKGKDVELRCDPISGHTALYWYRQSLGQGLEFLIYFQGNSAPDKSGLPSDRFSAERTGGSVSTLTIQRTQQEDSAVYLCASSLVSAGGSAEQFFGPGTRLTVL.

Notes on this clonotype: An end of the junction differs from the germline gene, which may be a read error. The gene calls are TRBV9 and TRBJ2-5; 8 bases agree with TRBD1. This CDR3 region has 15 residues. The germline gives CDR1 SGDLS, CDR2 YYNGEE. CDR3 nucleotide sequence: TGTGCCAGCAGCACGGAGGGGACAGGAGGAGAGACCCAGCACTTC. It codes for CASSTEGTGGETQHF.

This clonotype has a count of ten or more. The CDR3 sequence: CASRPSSGGNIQYF. DNA for the CDR3: TGCGCCAGCAGACCCTCTAGCGGGGGAAACATTCAGTACTTC. This chain joins TRBV5-1 and TRBJ2-4; TRBD2 matches 10 bases. V shed 5 bases, J shed 6 bases, and the junction held 5 bases outside the gene matches. This CDR3 region has 14 residues. CDR1 and CDR2 from the germline V gene are SGHRS and YFSETQ.

This clonotype was counted ten times or more. The rearrangement links TRBV12-5 to TRBJ1-1; 12 bases match TRBD1. V lost 8 bases, J lost 9 bases, and 10 bases stayed unmatched. This CDR3 contains 14 residues. Germline-derived CDR1 and CDR2 are LGHNT and FRNRAP. The CDR3: CASHPGTGGVQAFF. Written as DNA, the CDR3 is TGTGCTAGTCATCCCGGGACAGGGGGCGTCCAAGCTTTCTTT.